This passage covers 5 T cell receptor beta chains from one sample sequenced in a study of blood T cells in healthy people across ages. Using a J-beta primer mix together with a sample-barcoded 5' primer, a second PCR was run for roughly 6 to 12 cycles. TCRdb re-derived calls from the 5' RACE reads in MiXCR, one entry per CDR3 protein. The profile shows 760,000 or so distinct CDR3 sequences, 20% to 25% of them singletons. These data also formed part of another study, on T cells of mothers and their children.

Sequences were obtained from blood. These receptors were taken from a boy younger than 18 in good health.

Only one count was recorded for this clonotype. This chain uses TRBV28 with TRBJ2-7; D not resolved. The closer fit of TRBJ2-1 to the DNA end suggests the J call may be wrong. The CDR3 has 13 amino acids. Germline CDR1 is MDHEN and CDR2 is SYDVKM. The CDR3 DNA sequence: TGTGCCAGCACCTTCAGAGGTGGAAATGAGCAGTTCTTC. Translating gives CASTFRGGNEQFF.

V usage is TRBV28 and J usage is TRBJ1-2, with 9 bases identical to TRBD1. With 7 bases clipped from V and 5 bases from J, the junction kept 5 bases outside the gene matches. The CDR3 spans 13 residues. The V gene's germline CDR1 is MDHEN and CDR2 SYDVKM. The CDR3 coding sequence is TGTGCCAGCACCAGGGACAGGGCATATGGCTACACCTTC. This gives the protein CASTRDRAYGYTF.

The chain is built from TRBV11-2 and TRBJ2-1; D gene unclear. V was trimmed by 6 bases and J by 9 bases, leaving 15 bases between them. This CDR3 is 13 amino acids long. CDR1 is SGHAT and CDR2 is FQNNGV in the germline V gene. The CDR3: CASSFGSTTEQFF. The CDR3 DNA reads as TGTGCCAGCAGTTTTGGATCGACAACTGAGCAGTTCTTC. The entire variable domain, with the rest obtained from reference TRBV11-2 and TRBJ2-1, is as follows: EAGVAQSPRYKIIEKRQSVAFWCNPISGHATLYWYQQILGQGPKLLIQFQNNGVVDDSQLPKDRFSAERLKGVDSTLKIQPAKLEDSAVYLCASSFGSTTEQFFGPGTRLTVL.

The chain joins TRBV6-4 to TRBJ1-1, with 8 bases fitting TRBD1. Germline CDR1 MRHNA, CDR2 SNTAGT. Germline trimming cut 6 bases from V and 4 bases from J; bases unmatched to any gene: 10. CDR3 length equals 15 residues. The DNA of the CDR3 is TGTGCCAGCAGGGAACAGGGGGGGGAGAGCACTGAAGCTTTCTTT. Translating it yields CASREQGGESTEAFF.

This clonotype was found a few times. This rearrangement joins TRBV4-1 to TRBJ2-1, with 10 bases identical to TRBD2. The CDR3 sequence is 17 residues long. Germline loops: CDR1 MGHRA, CDR2 YSYEKL. The V gene end was trimmed by 5 bases and the J gene end by 4 bases; junction bases not matched to a gene: 11. As DNA, the CDR3 is TGCGCCAGCAGCTCCGTGGTAGCGGGAGGCAAATACAATGAGCAGTTCTTC. Translated, it gives CASSSVVAGGKYNEQFF.